This T cell receptor (beta chain) was documented in a study of patients and donors after allogeneic stem cell transplantation. TCRdb itself ran the RT-PCR reads through MiXCR, one entry per CDR3 protein. Of about 150,000 distinct CDR3 sequences in the sample, about 36% were seen once. CDR3 size: 14 residues. The V end lost 2 bases, the J end lost 4 bases, and 11 bases lay between the germline ends. The sequence was collected from a human donor who was either an allogeneic HSCT recipient or a stem cell or donor lymphocyte infusion donor (not recorded which). It is not recorded whose cells these are; they may come from a transplant donor. The rearrangement links TRBV12-3 or TRBV12-4 to TRBJ2-5, with D possibly being TRBD2 (7 bases). The sample taken for sequencing was blood, either unsorted or a sorted T cell fraction (not recorded which). The CDR3 coding sequence is TGTGCCAGCAGTTTAAGGGGGGGCTCAGAGACCCAGTACTTC. Encoded protein: CASSLRGGSETQYF.